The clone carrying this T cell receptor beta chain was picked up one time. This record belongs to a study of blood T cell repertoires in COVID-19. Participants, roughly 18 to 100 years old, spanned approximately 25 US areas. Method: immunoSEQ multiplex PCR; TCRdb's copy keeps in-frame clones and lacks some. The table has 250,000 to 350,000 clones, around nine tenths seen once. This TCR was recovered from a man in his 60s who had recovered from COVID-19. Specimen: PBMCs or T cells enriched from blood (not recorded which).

The CDR3 DNA reads TGTGCCAGCAGCACCCGGGACAGGGGGCGTGAAAAACTGTTTTTT. Protein product: CASSTRDRGREKLFF. The chain combines TRBV9 with TRBJ1-4; 12 bases match TRBD1. Germline CDR1 reads SGDLS; CDR2 reads YYNGEE. The junction had 5 bases not matched to a gene; V was cut back by 4 bases and J by 7 bases. The CDR3 sequence is 15 residues long. The full variable domain, its missing parts supplied by reference TRBV9 and TRBJ1-4, is DSGVTQTPKHLITATGQRVTLRCSPRSGDLSVYWYQQSLDQGLQFLIQYYNGEERAKGNILERFSAQQFPDLHSELNLSSLELGDSALYFCASSTRDRGREKLFFGSGTQLSVL.